This T cell receptor beta chain is drawn from a study of response to subunit inactivated influenza vaccine. TCRdb fed the RT-PCR reads into MiXCR, producing one record per CDR3 protein. This sample has approximately 520,000 distinct CDR3 sequences, with 25% found just once. Study conclusions and caveats: Each seasonal flu vaccination may recruit only limited new T cells, authors suggested.

CDR3 length: 15 amino acids. CDR1 is SEHNR and CDR2 is FQNEAQ in the germline V gene (reference sequence). V lost 7 bases and J lost 4, with 17 bases in between. The sample holds a few counts of this clonotype. No antigen is known for it. The chain recombines TRBV7-9 with TRBJ2-1; D is perhaps TRBD2 (6 bases). The sample was CD4+ T cells sorted from PBMCs, taken less than 6 days after vaccination. The sequence was obtained from a man between 45 and 60 years old who received an inactivated influenza vaccine. Here the CDR3 reads CASIQTGGEYNEQFF. CDR3 sequence (DNA): TGTGCCAGCATCCAAACAGGAGGGGAATACAATGAGCAGTTCTTC.